Listed below are T cell receptor beta chains from one sample, sequenced in a study of T cell repertoires in cytomegalovirus infection. TCRdb recomputed calls from the reads with MiXCR, one row per CDR3 protein. The sample shows hundreds of thousands of distinct CDR3 sequences, around a third of them seen only once. The antigens of these receptors remain unknown. Here the sequenced sample was cultured PBMCs, taken from culture after CMV antigen stimulation. The receptors stem from a human donor in good health (CMV status not recorded). Some clones in this sample may be carry-over from other donors' samples. CDR3s include the opening cysteine and the closing phenylalanine or tryptophan. A D gene is named only where the DNA matches it firmly. Clone size, where shown, is once, few, many, or a class for clones that have expanded.

d_call: .
clone_size: .
v_call: TRBV11-3
j_call: TRBJ1-1
cdr3_nt: TGTGCCAGCAGCTTCCTCCTCATGAACACTGAAGCTTTCTTT
cdr3_aa: CASSFLLMNTEAFF

d_call: .
clone_size: .
v_call: TRBV6-5
j_call: TRBJ2-4
cdr3_nt: TGTGCCAGCAGTCCACTCCCGGGGGTCGGAAACATTCAGTACTTC
cdr3_aa: CASSPLPGVGNIQYF

d_call: .
clone_size: few
v_call: TRBV4-1
j_call: TRBJ1-6
cdr3_nt: TGCGCCAGCAGCCACGCAGACAGAAATAATTCACCCCTCCACTTT
cdr3_aa: CASSHADRNNSPLHF

d_call: .
clone_size: .
v_call: TRBV2
j_call: TRBJ1-5
cdr3_nt: TGTGCCAGCAGTGAAGGTGGAACCCCCAATCAGCCCCAGCATTTT
cdr3_aa: CASSEGGTPNQPQHF

d_call: .
clone_size: .
v_call: TRBV11-2
j_call: TRBJ1-3
cdr3_nt: TGTGCCAGCAGCTTATTCCGGGGGCAAGGAAACACCATATATTTT
cdr3_aa: CASSLFRGQGNTIYF

d_call: .
clone_size: .
v_call: TRBV5-6
j_call: TRBJ1-6
cdr3_nt: TGTGCCAGCAGCCCCGCGGCCGTTTGGAATTCACCCCTCCACTTT
cdr3_aa: CASSPAAVWNSPLHF

d_call: .
clone_size: .
v_call: TRBV5-1
j_call: TRBJ2-5
cdr3_nt: TGCGCCAGCAGCCCGGGGACGAAGCCGTATTGGGGACAAGAGACCCAGTACTTC
cdr3_aa: CASSPGTKPYWGQETQYF

d_call: .
clone_size: .
v_call: TRBV20-1
j_call: TRBJ1-6
cdr3_nt: TGCAGTGCTAAACTAACGGGCAGCTTTGAAAATTCACCCCTCCACTTT
cdr3_aa: CSAKLTGSFENSPLHF

d_call: .
clone_size: .
v_call: TRBV5-1
j_call: TRBJ2-3
cdr3_nt: TGCGCCAGCAGCTTGAGCTCGCCCTCAGATACGCAGTATTTT
cdr3_aa: CASSLSSPSDTQYF

d_call: .
clone_size: few
v_call: TRBV6-2/TRBV6-3
j_call: TRBJ1-6
cdr3_nt: TGTGCCAGCACTCCCCCAGGAGGGGAGCCCCTCCACTTT
cdr3_aa: CASTPPGGEPLHF